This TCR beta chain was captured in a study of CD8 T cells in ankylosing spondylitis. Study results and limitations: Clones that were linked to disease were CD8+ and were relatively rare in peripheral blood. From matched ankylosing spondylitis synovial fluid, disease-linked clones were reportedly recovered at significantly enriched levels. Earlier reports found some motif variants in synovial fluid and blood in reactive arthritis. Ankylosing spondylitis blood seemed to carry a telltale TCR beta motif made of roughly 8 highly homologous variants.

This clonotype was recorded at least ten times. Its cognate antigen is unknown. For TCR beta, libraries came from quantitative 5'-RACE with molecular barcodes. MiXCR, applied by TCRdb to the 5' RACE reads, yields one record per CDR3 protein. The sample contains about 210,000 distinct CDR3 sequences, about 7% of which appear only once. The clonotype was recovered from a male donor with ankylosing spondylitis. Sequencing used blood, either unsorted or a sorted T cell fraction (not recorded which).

In DNA form, the CDR3 reads TGTGCCAGCAGCTTGGGGCAGCACACTAATGAAAAACTGTTTTTT. It is translated as CASSLGQHTNEKLFF. The chain employs TRBV5-8 and TRBJ1-4; no firm D call. V gave up 0 bases and J gave up 2 bases, with 8 bases separating them. From germline, CDR1 is SGHTS and CDR2 YDEGEE. This CDR3 has 15 residues. Full variable domain (missing parts from reference TRBV5-8 and TRBJ1-4): EAGVTQSPTHLIKTRGQQATLRCSPISGHTSVYWYQQALGLGLQFLLWYDEGEERNRGNFPPRFSGRQFPNYSSELNVNALELEDSALYLCASSLGQHTNEKLFFGSGTQLSVL.